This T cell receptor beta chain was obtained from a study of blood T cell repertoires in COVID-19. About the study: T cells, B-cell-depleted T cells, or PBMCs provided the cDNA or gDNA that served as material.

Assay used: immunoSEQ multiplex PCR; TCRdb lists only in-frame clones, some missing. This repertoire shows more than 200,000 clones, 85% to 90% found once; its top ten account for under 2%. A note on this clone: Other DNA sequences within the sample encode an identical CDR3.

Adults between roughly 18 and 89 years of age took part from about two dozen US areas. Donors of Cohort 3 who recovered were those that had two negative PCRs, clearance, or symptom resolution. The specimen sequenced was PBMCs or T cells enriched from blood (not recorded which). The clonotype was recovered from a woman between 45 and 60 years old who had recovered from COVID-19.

CDR3 region: CASSLGQNSYEQYF. The CDR3 DNA reads as TGTGCCAGCAGCTTGGGACAGAATTCCTACGAGCAGTACTTC. The chain combines TRBV5-6 with TRBJ2-7, with D tentatively TRBD1 (5 bases). Trimming left V 0 bases short and J 1 base short, with 8 bases between. There are 14 residues in the CDR3. In germline, CDR1 is SGHDT, CDR2 YYEEEE.